This is a list of T cell receptor beta chains from one sample in a study of siplizumab effects on memory and regulatory T cells. Here immunoSEQ multiplex PCR was the method, and the copy in TCRdb shows in-frame clones only, minus some. Among more than 95,000 clones listed, 94% were seen once. The sequencing input was non-Treg CD4+ T cells sorted from blood. These receptors came from a human donor in good health. CDR3s include the opening cysteine and the closing phenylalanine or tryptophan. Fields, in order: clone size, J gene, D gene, V gene, CDR3 protein, CDR3 DNA. D genes are given only for firm matches. The size field is filled for only some rows; it gives once, few, many or a size class.

.	TRBJ1-6	.	TRBV6-1	CASRTGLDSPLHF	TGTGCCAGCAGAACAGGGTTGGATTCACCCCTCCACTTT
.	TRBJ2-1	.	TRBV18	CASSPRSQDYNEQFF	TGTGCCAGCTCACCACGGTCACAGGACTACAATGAGCAGTTCTTC
.	TRBJ1-2	TRBD1	TRBV5-6	CASSRTGTEYGYTF	TGTGCCAGCAGCCGGACCGGGACAGAGTATGGCTACACCTTC
.	TRBJ2-6	.	TRBV19	CASSTDYGANVLTF	TGTGCCAGTAGTACCGACTACGGGGCCAACGTCCTGACTTTC
.	TRBJ2-4	.	TRBV18	CASSPQGGFGKNIQYF	TGTGCCAGCTCACCCCAGGGGGGCTTCGGCAAAAACATTCAGTACTTC
.	TRBJ2-1	TRBD2	TRBV5-4	CASSLKLAVDNEQFF	TGTGCCAGCAGCTTGAAGCTAGCGGTTGACAATGAGCAGTTCTTC
.	TRBJ2-3	TRBD1	TRBV6-6	CASIRLQGSTDTQYF	TGTGCCAGCATTAGACTACAGGGGAGCACAGATACGCAGTATTTT
.	TRBJ2-1	TRBD2	TRBV29-1	CSGTLRRGALLSYNEQFF	TGCAGCGGGACCCTTCGGCGGGGGGCCCTATTATCCTACAATGAGCAGTTCTTC
.	TRBJ1-1	.	TRBV5-6	CASSAGLGDGDTEAFF	TGTGCCAGCAGCGCCGGGTTGGGGGATGGGGACACTGAAGCTTTCTTT
.	TRBJ2-5	TRBD2	TRBV5-6	CASSFGTSEETQYF	TGTGCCAGCAGCTTCGGGACTAGCGAGGAGACCCAGTACTTC
.	TRBJ2-7	TRBD1	TRBV7-3	CASSFTGTGKEGQYF	TGTGCCAGCAGCTTTACCGGGACAGGCAAAGAGGGGCAGTACTTC
.	TRBJ2-3	TRBD2	TRBV11-2	CASSSTGGPNTQYF	TGTGCCAGCAGCTCCACGGGGGGGCCAAATACGCAGTATTTT
once	TRBJ1-5	.	TRBV4-1	CASSQDPQAFSNQPQHF	TGCGCCAGCAGCCAAGATCCTCAGGCATTTAGCAATCAGCCCCAGCATTTT
.	TRBJ1-2	TRBD1	TRBV29-1	CSVSGTGGGDGYTF	TGCAGCGTCAGTGGGACAGGGGGAGGAGATGGCTACACCTTC
.	TRBJ2-2	TRBD2	TRBV4-1	CASRPGLAGPNTGELFF	TGCGCCAGCCGCCCGGGACTAGCGGGACCTAACACCGGGGAGCTGTTTTTT
.	TRBJ1-1	.	TRBV30	CAWGQDTEAFF	TGTGCCTGGGGGCAGGACACTGAAGCTTTCTTT
.	TRBJ2-2	.	TRBV10-3	CAISEPGDTGELFF	TGTGCCATCAGTGAGCCGGGGGACACCGGGGAGCTGTTTTTT
.	TRBJ2-1	TRBD2	TRBV5-1	CASRGTSSTVEQFF	TGCGCCAGCAGAGGGACTAGTAGTACAGTTGAGCAGTTCTTC
.	TRBJ2-1	.	TRBV5-1	CASSPLGGASSYNEQFF	TGCGCCAGCAGCCCCCTTGGAGGGGCTAGCTCCTACAATGAGCAGTTCTTC
.	TRBJ1-1	TRBD1	TRBV7-9	CASSLGTGHTEAFF	TGTGCCAGCAGCTTAGGGACAGGGCACACTGAAGCTTTCTTT